The 13 T cell receptor beta chains given below trace back to one sample, sequenced in a study of blood T cell repertoires in COVID-19. The data were produced by immunoSEQ multiplex PCR, yet TCRdb's version contains in-frame clones alone and is incomplete. The sample contains roughly 97,000 clones, 75% to 85% of which appear only once. The sequenced sample was peripheral blood. These receptors all come from a man in his fifties or sixties with acute or convalescent COVID-19.

The genes are TRBV29-1 and TRBJ2-3; a possible D gene is TRBD1 (5 bases). Deletions cut 8 bases from V and 4 bases from J, with 19 bases between. Per germline, CDR1 SQVTM and CDR2 ANQGSEA. The CDR3 loop spans 14 amino acids. The CDR3 is CSSSRGEVSDTQYF. CDR3 DNA sequence: TGCAGCTCGTCAAGGGGCGAAGTCTCAGATACGCAGTATTTT.

Only one count was recorded for this clone. V gene TRBV9 combines with J gene TRBJ2-7; 10 bases fit TRBD2. The CDR3 runs 14 residues. CDR1 is SGDLS, CDR2 YYNGEE, per germline. The trim removed 3 bases at V and 4 bases at J, leaving 4 bases unmatched. The CDR3 sequence is CASSEGLAVYEQYF. CDR3 DNA sequence: TGTGCCAGCAGCGAAGGACTAGCGGTGTACGAGCAGTACTTC.

The chain recombines TRBV6-4 with TRBJ2-2; D might be TRBD1 (5 bases). In germline, CDR1 is MRHNA, CDR2 SNTAGT. This CDR3 region has 13 residues. Trimming pared 4 bases from V and 7 bases from J, leaving 10 bases between. The CDR3 loop is CASSGTGGGELFF. As DNA, the CDR3 is TGTGCCAGCAGTGGAACAGGCGGCGGGGAGCTGTTTTTT.

In DNA, the CDR3 is TGTGCCAGCAGTTATATTTCTAACTATGGCTACACCTTC. As protein: CASSYISNYGYTF. The chain joins TRBV6-5 to TRBJ1-2; no definite D call. This CDR3 contains 13 residues. CDR1 is MNHEY and CDR2 is SVGAGI in the germline V gene. Trimming removed 3 bases from V and 0 bases from J, with 5 bases in between.

This clone was observed a few times. This sequence joins TRBV12-5 and TRBJ1-5, with 8 nucleotides matching TRBD1. This CDR3 comprises 14 residues. The junction had 8 bases not matched to a gene; V was cut back by 6 bases and J by 7 bases. Germline V gives CDR1 LGHNT, CDR2 FRNRAP. CDR3 sequence: CASGLGQGLQPQHF. DNA of the CDR3: TGTGCTAGTGGCCTCGGACAGGGTTTACAGCCCCAGCATTTT.

This CDR3 is CASSYGKGGDEQYF. The CDR3 nucleotides read TGTGCCAGCAGTTACGGGAAGGGAGGGGACGAGCAGTACTTC. V usage is TRBV6-5 and J usage is TRBJ2-7, with 7 bases fitting TRBD2. Trimming cost V 2 bases and J 5 bases; bases outside gene matches: 6. This CDR3 has 14 amino acids. Germline values: CDR1 MNHEY, CDR2 SVGAGI.

This chain joins TRBV27 and TRBJ2-2, with 7 nucleotides matching TRBD2. Looked up from germline, CDR1 is MNHEY and CDR2 is SMNVEV (reference sequence). With V trimmed by 6 bases and J by 6 bases, 4 bases remained unmatched. This CDR3 comprises 13 residues. The CDR3 is CASRRGSAGELFF. The CDR3 nucleotides read TGTGCCAGCAGGCGGGGGAGCGCCGGGGAGCTGTTTTTT.

The chain joins TRBV7-2 to TRBJ1-2; 7 bases are a match to TRBD1. This CDR3 is 13 amino acids long. V dropped 4 bases and J dropped 4; count of bases not matched to a gene: 3. Germline lookup yields CDR1 SGHTA and CDR2 FQGNSA. The CDR3: CASSSGTAYGYTF. Written as DNA, the CDR3 is TGTGCCAGCAGCTCGGGGACAGCCTATGGCTACACCTTC.

This chain connects TRBV28 to TRBJ1-5; no clear D. Trimming pared 4 bases from V and 7 bases from J, leaving 5 bases between. This CDR3 is built from 11 residues. CDR1 MDHEN and CDR2 SYDVKM come from the germline V gene. The CDR3 region is CASSSRQPQHF. CDR3 DNA: TGTGCCAGCAGTTCGAGGCAGCCCCAGCATTTT.

J is TRBJ2-2 and V is TRBV7-9; 7 bases map to TRBD2. V lost 8 bases to trimming and J lost 2 bases; unmatched junction nucleotides: 14. CDR3 size: 17 residues. Germline-derived CDR1 and CDR2 are SEHNR and FQNEAQ (reference sequence). CDR3 in DNA: TGTGCCAGCTCGAAACTGGGGCGGGGGACCAACACCGGGGAGCTGTTTTTT. This gives the protein CASSKLGRGTNTGELFF.

The rearrangement links TRBV25-1 to TRBJ1-1; a weak D match, TRBD1 (6 bases). With 1 base removed from V and 3 bases from J, the gap between germline ends came to 15 bases. Germline CDR1 MGHDK, CDR2 SYGVNS. The CDR3 runs 16 residues. The CDR3 sequence is CASSELTRGGDTEAFF. The CDR3 DNA reads TGTGCCAGCAGTGAATTAACCCGAGGGGGGGACACTGAAGCTTTCTTT.

The chain has TRBV19 and TRBJ2-1; 9 bases agree with TRBD2. Germline values: CDR1 LNHDA, CDR2 SQIVND (reference sequence). This CDR3 has 15 amino acids. Germline trimming cut 5 bases from V and 6 bases from J; bases unmatched to any gene: 8. Here the CDR3 DNA reads TGTGCCAGTAGTCCCGCAGAAGCGGGAGGCAATGAGCAGTTCTTC. Translation gives CASSPAEAGGNEQFF.

The chain uses TRBV5-1 and TRBJ2-6; 8 nucleotides align to TRBD1. With 3 bases clipped from V and 4 bases from J, the junction kept 6 bases outside the gene matches. Germline V gene lookup returns CDR1 SGHRS and CDR2 YFSETQ. This CDR3 contains 16 residues. The DNA of the CDR3 is TGCGCCAGCAGCTCGACAGGGGTTCCAGGGGCCAACGTCCTGACTTTC. It is translated as CASSSTGVPGANVLTF. Full variable domain (rest looked up from reference TRBV5-1 and TRBJ2-6): KAGVTQTPRYLIKTRGQQVTLSCSPISGHRSVSWYQQTPGQGLQFLFEYFSETQRNKGNFPGRFSGRQFSNSRSEMNVSTLELGDSALYLCASSSTGVPGANVLTFGAGSRLTVL.